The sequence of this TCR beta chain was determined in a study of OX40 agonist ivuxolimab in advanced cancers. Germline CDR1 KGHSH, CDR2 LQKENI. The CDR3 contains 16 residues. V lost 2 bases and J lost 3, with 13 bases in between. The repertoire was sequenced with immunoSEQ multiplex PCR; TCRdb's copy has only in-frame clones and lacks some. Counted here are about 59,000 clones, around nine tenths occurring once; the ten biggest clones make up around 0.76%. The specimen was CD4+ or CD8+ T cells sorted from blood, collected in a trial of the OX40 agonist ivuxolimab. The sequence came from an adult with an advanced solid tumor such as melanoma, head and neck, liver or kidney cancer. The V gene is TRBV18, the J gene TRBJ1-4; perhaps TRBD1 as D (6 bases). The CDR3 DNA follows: TGTGCCAGCTCACCATTACAGGGTAGACCTAATGAAAAACTGTTTTTT. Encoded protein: CASSPLQGRPNEKLFF.